A selection of T cell receptor beta chains follows, all from one sample in a study of T cell responses to AZD1222 COVID-19 vaccine. The table came from immunoSEQ multiplex PCR; TCRdb's copy has only in-frame clones and leaves some out. The repertoire holds around 100,000 clones, approximately 86% seen once, with 5% in the top ten. The sample in question was peripheral blood, obtained on day 0 of AZD1222 vaccination. The receptors derive from an adult in good health. Each CDR3 is given with its conserved first and last residue.

v_call | cdr3_aa
TRBV13 | CASSQRWVGQETQYF
TRBV6-6 | CASRLQDRGGEKLFF
TRBV28 | CASSSKDANTGELFF
TRBV5-1 | CASSLGTGRLAFF
TRBV6-2/TRBV6-3 | CASSYTLGQGDNQPQHF
TRBV28 | CASSLGGGGNQPQHF
TRBV5-1 | CASSPQGPTGELFF
TRBV6-5 | CASSYSSSYSPLHF
TRBV30 | CAWRSTGDGYTF
TRBV7-8 | CASSAGGTYGYTF
TRBV4-1 | CASSLAPVSNQPQHF